This is a list of T cell receptor beta chains from one sample in a study of shared clonotypes between healthy human individuals. TCRdb keeps only in-frame clones here, not all; method: immunoSEQ multiplex PCR. The table records about 2.4 million clones, 80% to 95% of them present only once. The sequenced sample was naive CD4+ T cells from PBMCs. The receptors originated from a man between 18 and 35 years old in good health. Some clones in this sample may be carry-over from other donors' samples. Each CDR3 is given with its conserved first and last residue. The D gene is left open where the match is weak. Part of the rows lack a size; the others show once, few, many or a class for expanded clones.

>NA|TRBV7-2|13|NA|TRBJ2-1
TGTGCCAGCAGCTTAAACGGACGGGATGGAGAGTTCTTC
CASSLNGRDGEFF
>NA|TRBV4-3|13|NA|TRBJ2-7
TGCGCCAGCAGCGTTGGAGGGGGATACGAGCAGTACTTC
CASSVGGGYEQYF
>NA|TRBV5-1|16|NA|TRBJ2-2
TGCGCCAGCAGCTTGCGCCAGCCCACGAACACCGGGGAGCTGTTTTTT
CASSLRQPTNTGELFF
>NA|TRBV2|14|NA|TRBJ2-7
TGTGCCAGCAGTGACCAGGGGGGGAACTACGAGCAGTACTTC
CASSDQGGNYEQYF
>NA|TRBV5-1|15|NA|TRBJ1-1
TGCGCCAGCAGCCGGCTATCTAGGACAATGACTGAAGCTTTCTTT
CASSRLSRTMTEAFF
>NA|TRBV4-3|15|NA|TRBJ2-3
TGCGCCAGCAGCCCCCAACCGGCTAGCACAGATACGCAGTATTTT
CASSPQPASTDTQYF
>NA|TRBV7-3|11|NA|TRBJ1-1
TGTGCCAGCAGCCAGGAGGGGGGAGCTTTCTTT
CASSQEGGAFF
>few|TRBV4-3|13|NA|TRBJ1-4
TGCGCCAGCAGCCAAGAGTTGGGTGAAAAACTGTTTTTT
CASSQELGEKLFF
>few|TRBV30|13|TRBD1|TRBJ1-1
TGTGCCTGGACCAAGGGGGCGAACACTGAAGCTTTCTTT
CAWTKGANTEAFF
>NA|TRBV27|14|NA|TRBJ1-4
TGTGCCAGCAGCCCAGGTCGGGGGTATGAAAAACTGTTTTTT
CASSPGRGYEKLFF
>NA|TRBV7-2|18|NA|TRBJ2-1
TGTGCCAGCAGTCCTGTTCTAGCCGGGGCCCGCTCCTACAATGAGCAGTTCTTC
CASSPVLAGARSYNEQFF
>NA|TRBV9|16|TRBD1|TRBJ2-2
TGTGCCAGCAGCTTTCAGACAGGGCCGGTCACCGGGGAGCTGTTTTTT
CASSFQTGPVTGELFF
>NA|TRBV19|14|NA|TRBJ1-1
TGTGCCAGTAGACAGGGTGGCCTGAACACTGAAGCTTTCTTT
CASRQGGLNTEAFF
>NA|TRBV27|14|NA|TRBJ2-3
TGTGCCAGCAGTTTCCGGGACTCAGGCGATACGCAGTATTTT
CASSFRDSGDTQYF
>NA|TRBV5-4|16|TRBD2|TRBJ2-7
TGTGCCAGCAGCTTGGGAGCGGGAGACAGGTCCTACGAGCAGTACTTC
CASSLGAGDRSYEQYF
>few|TRBV7-9|14|NA|TRBJ1-4
TGTGCCAGCAGCTTAGTAGGGGTCACTGAAAAACTGTTTTTT
CASSLVGVTEKLFF
>NA|TRBV6-4|12|NA|TRBJ1-2
TGTGCCAGCAGTGCGGGGAACTATGGCTACACCTTC
CASSAGNYGYTF
>NA|TRBV7-8|15|NA|TRBJ2-7
TGTGCCAGCAGCTCCCGGGCCAGGGTTACCTACGAGCAGTACTTC
CASSSRARVTYEQYF
>NA|TRBV5-1|13|NA|TRBJ1-1
TGCGCCAGCAGCTTGAACCTTGAGGATAGGGCTTTCTTT
CASSLNLEDRAFF
>NA|TRBV9|15|NA|TRBJ2-5
TGTGCCAGCAGCGTTGGAAAACAGCCTCAAGAGACCCAGTACTTC
CASSVGKQPQETQYF
>NA|TRBV7-9|14|TRBD1|TRBJ2-3
TGTGCCAGCAGCTCACAGGGGTTTTTGGATACGCAGTATTTT
CASSSQGFLDTQYF
>NA|TRBV28|14|TRBD1|TRBJ1-2
TGTGCCAGCAGTTTATTCACAGGGGCCTATGGCTACACCTTC
CASSLFTGAYGYTF
>NA|TRBV28|16|NA|TRBJ2-1
TGTGCCAGCCGGCCTGGGGGCAGCAGCTCCTACAATGAGCAGTTCTTC
CASRPGGSSSYNEQFF
>NA|TRBV27|15|TRBD1|TRBJ2-3
TGTGCCAGCAGTTTATGGACAGGGGGGACAGATACGCAGTATTTT
CASSLWTGGTDTQYF
>NA|TRBV5-4|15|NA|TRBJ2-1
TGTGCCAGCAGCTTGGCCCTTATCTGGGGCGGTGAGCAGTTCTTC
CASSLALIWGGEQFF
>NA|TRBV27|14|NA|TRBJ1-5
TGTGCCAGCAGTTTATCGGGCGGCGGGCAGCCCCAGCATTTT
CASSLSGGGQPQHF
>NA|TRBV6-5|13|NA|TRBJ1-5
TGTGCCAGCACGGGGGGGCCCAATCAGCCCCAGCATTTT
CASTGGPNQPQHF
>NA|TRBV18|13|TRBD1|TRBJ1-5
TGTGCCAGCTCACCGGACAGGGGAGAGCCCCAGCATTTT
CASSPDRGEPQHF
>NA|TRBV5-1|15|NA|TRBJ2-7
TGCGCCAGCAGCTTAACGAACGGCCTTACCTACGAGCAGTACTTC
CASSLTNGLTYEQYF
>NA|TRBV27|15|NA|TRBJ2-7
TGTGCCAGCAGTTTATCCACCGGGGCGTCCTACGAGCAGTACTTC
CASSLSTGASYEQYF
>NA|TRBV27|13|NA|TRBJ2-7
TGTGCCAGCGGCCTCCGGGGGCGTACCGAGCAGTACTTC
CASGLRGRTEQYF